This TCR beta chain was profiled in a study of blood T cell repertoires in COVID-19. The V gene's germline CDR1 is SGHAT and CDR2 FQNNGV. Trimming took off 1 base at V and 3 bases at J, with 17 bases between the two ends. The CDR3 spans 17 residues. Source study methods: It was from reference gene primer amplification that nucleated cell counts were estimated. Measured with immunoSEQ multiplex PCR; TCRdb has only the in-frame clones, and not every one. V and J calls and clone size are those listed in that table; D and trimming were worked out from the DNA. The table has around 300,000 clones, around 86% seen once; the top ten hold roughly 0.92%.

This clonotype was sampled from a middle-aged woman who had recovered from COVID-19. V is TRBV11-2 and J is TRBJ2-3; D call uncertain. Material for sequencing was peripheral blood. In nucleotides, the CDR3 is TGTGCCAGCAGCTTAGCAAGACATTTGGGTTGGACAGATACGCAGTATTTT. It encodes CASSLARHLGWTDTQYF.